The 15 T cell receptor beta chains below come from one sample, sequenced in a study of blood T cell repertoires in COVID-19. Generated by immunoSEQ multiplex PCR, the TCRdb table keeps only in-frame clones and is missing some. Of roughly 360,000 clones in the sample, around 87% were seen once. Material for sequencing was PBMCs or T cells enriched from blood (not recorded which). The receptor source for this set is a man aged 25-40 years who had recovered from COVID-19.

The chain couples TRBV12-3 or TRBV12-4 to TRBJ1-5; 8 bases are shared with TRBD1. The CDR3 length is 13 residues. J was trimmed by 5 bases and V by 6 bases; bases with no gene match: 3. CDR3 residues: CASRGTGYQPQHF. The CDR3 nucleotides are TGTGCCAGCAGAGGGACAGGATATCAGCCCCAGCATTTT.

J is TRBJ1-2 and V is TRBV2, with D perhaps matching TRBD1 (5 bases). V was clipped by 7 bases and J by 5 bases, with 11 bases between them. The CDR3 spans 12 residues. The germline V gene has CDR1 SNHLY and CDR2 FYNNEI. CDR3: CASNAGRYGYTF. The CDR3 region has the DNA TGTGCCAGCAACGCAGGGCGGTATGGCTACACCTTC.

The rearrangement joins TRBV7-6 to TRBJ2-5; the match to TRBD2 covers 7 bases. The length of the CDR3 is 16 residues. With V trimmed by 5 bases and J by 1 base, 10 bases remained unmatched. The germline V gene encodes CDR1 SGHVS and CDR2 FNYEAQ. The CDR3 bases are TGTGCCAGCAGCAAACCAGCGGGGTCTTCCCAAGAGACCCAGTACTTC. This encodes CASSKPAGSSQETQYF.

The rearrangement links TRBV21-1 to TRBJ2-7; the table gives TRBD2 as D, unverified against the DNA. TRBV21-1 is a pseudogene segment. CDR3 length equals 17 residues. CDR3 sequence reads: CASSKEGGVGLRYEQYF. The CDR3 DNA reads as TGTGCCAGCAGCAAAGAGGGAGGGGTGGGACTCAGATACGAGCAGTACTTC.

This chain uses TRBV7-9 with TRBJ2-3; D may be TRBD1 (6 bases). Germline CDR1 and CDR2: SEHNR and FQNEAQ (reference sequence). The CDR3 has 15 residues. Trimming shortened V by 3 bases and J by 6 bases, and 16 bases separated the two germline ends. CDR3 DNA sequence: TGTGCCAGCAGCTTGTTGCAGGGCCAGGGGGATACGCAGTATTTT. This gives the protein CASSLLQGQGDTQYF.

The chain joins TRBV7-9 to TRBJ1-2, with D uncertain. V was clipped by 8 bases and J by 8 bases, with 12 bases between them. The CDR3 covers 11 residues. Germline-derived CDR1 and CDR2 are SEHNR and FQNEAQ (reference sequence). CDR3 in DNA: TGTGCCAGCGGGAGAGGGAGGGGCTACACCTTC. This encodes CASGRGRGYTF.

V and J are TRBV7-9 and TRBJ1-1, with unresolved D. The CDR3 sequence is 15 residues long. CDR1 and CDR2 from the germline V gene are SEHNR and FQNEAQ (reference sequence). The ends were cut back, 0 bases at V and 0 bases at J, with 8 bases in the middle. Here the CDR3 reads CASSLAGPMNTEAFF. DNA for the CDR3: TGTGCCAGCAGCTTAGCGGGCCCGATGAACACTGAAGCTTTCTTT.

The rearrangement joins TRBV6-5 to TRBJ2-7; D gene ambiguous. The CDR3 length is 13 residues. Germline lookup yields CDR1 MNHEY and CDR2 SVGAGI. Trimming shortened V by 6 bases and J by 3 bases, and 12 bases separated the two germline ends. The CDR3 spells CASRFAVLYEQYF. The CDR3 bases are TGTGCCAGCAGGTTCGCAGTGCTCTACGAGCAGTACTTC.

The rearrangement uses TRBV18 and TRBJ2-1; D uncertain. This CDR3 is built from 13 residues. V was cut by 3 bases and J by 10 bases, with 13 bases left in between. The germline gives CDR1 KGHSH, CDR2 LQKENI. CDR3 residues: CASSPAEELEQFF. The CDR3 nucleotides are TGTGCCAGCTCACCCGCCGAGGAGTTGGAGCAGTTCTTC.

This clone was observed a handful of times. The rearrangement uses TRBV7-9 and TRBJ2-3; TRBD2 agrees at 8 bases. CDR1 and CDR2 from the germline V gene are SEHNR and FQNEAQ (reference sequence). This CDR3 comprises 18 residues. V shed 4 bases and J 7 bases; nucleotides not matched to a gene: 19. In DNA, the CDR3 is TGTGCCAGCAGCTCCCTTACGGGGGGGCGGACCGACCCCTATACGCAGTATTTT. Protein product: CASSSLTGGRTDPYTQYF.

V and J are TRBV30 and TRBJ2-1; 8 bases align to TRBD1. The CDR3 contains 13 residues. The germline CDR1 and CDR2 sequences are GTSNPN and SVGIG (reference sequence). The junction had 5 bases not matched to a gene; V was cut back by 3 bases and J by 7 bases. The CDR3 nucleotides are TGTGCCTGGAGCAGACAGGGGCCGAATGAGCAGTTCTTC. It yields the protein CAWSRQGPNEQFF.

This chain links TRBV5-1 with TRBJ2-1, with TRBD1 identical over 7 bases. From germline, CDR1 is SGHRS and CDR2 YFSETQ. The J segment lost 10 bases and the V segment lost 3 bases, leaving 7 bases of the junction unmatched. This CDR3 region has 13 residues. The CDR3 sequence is CASSWDSAREQFF. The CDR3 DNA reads TGCGCCAGCAGCTGGGACAGCGCAAGGGAGCAGTTCTTC.

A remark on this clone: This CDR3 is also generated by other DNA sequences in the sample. CDR3 bases: TGTGCCAGCAGTAGAACGCCCGGGGGAACCATGAACACTGAAGCTTTCTTT. This gives the protein CASSRTPGGTMNTEAFF. The chain has TRBV27 and TRBJ1-1; weak D call: TRBD1 (5 bases). Between the trimmed V and J ends, which lost 5 bases and 0 bases, there was a span of 19 bases. In germline, CDR1 is MNHEY, CDR2 SMNVEV (reference sequence). This CDR3 region has 17 residues.

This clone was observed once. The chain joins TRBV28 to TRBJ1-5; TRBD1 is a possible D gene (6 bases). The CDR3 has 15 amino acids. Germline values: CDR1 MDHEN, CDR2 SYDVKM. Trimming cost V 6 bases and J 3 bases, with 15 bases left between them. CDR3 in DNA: TGTGCCAGCAGGGACAGCACGGCGACCAATCAGCCCCAGCATTTT. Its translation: CASRDSTATNQPQHF. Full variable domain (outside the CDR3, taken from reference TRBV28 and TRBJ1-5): DVKVTQSSRYLVKRTGEKVFLECVQDMDHENMFWYRQDPGLGLRLIYFSYDVKMKEKGDIPEGYSVSREKKERFSLILESASTNQTSMYLCASRDSTATNQPQHFGDGTRLSIL.

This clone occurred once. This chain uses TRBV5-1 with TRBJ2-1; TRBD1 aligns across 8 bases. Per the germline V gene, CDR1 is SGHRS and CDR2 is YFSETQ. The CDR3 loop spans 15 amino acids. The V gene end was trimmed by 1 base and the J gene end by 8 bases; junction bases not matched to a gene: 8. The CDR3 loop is CASSLLGQGRDEQFF. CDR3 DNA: TGCGCCAGCAGCTTGCTAGGACAGGGCAGGGATGAGCAGTTCTTC.